Presented here are 3 T cell receptor beta chains from one specimen sequenced in a study of vaccination and CD4 T cells after COVID-19. The sample's treatment: approximately 11-day PBMC culture with coronavirus spike peptide pools or control peptides (ViraFEST assay). Antigens for these TCRs are unknown. Cultured CD4+ T cell DNA underwent sequencing with the Oncomine TCR Beta short-read assay. Each CDR3 protein gets one entry after TCRdb re-called the PCR reads with MiXCR. The sample lists fewer than 15,000 distinct CDR3 sequences, less than 45% occurring once. The specimen comprised CD4+ T cells from blood, cultured in vitro, sampled after SARS-CoV-2 vaccination. Receptor source: a human donor who had recovered from COVID-19.

This clonotype was seen a handful of times. This chain joins TRBV28 and TRBJ1-5, with TRBD1 matching 7 bases. The CDR3 runs to 14 residues. Unmatched junction bases numbered 2, after V lost 5 bases and J lost 1 base. Per the germline V gene, CDR1 is MDHEN and CDR2 is SYDVKM. CDR3: CASSDRESNQPQHF. As DNA, the CDR3 is TGTGCCAGCAGTGACAGGGAAAGCAATCAGCCCCAGCATTTT.

This clonotype was counted only a few times. The gene calls are TRBV6-2 or TRBV6-3 and TRBJ1-5; TRBD1 agrees at 9 bases. In germline, CDR1 is MNHEY, CDR2 SVGEGT. The CDR3 length is 18 residues. J gave up 9 bases and V 6 bases, and 21 bases lay outside the gene matches. The CDR3 spells CASRRYFTRDRVLGPQHF. CDR3 sequence (DNA): TGTGCCAGCAGAAGATACTTTACCCGGGACAGGGTCCTTGGGCCCCAGCATTTT.

This chain connects TRBV2 to TRBJ2-7; 8 nucleotides align to TRBD2. The germline V gene encodes CDR1 SNHLY and CDR2 FYNNEI. The V gene end was trimmed by 8 bases and the J gene end by 5 bases; junction bases not matched to a gene: 14. The CDR3 is 15 residues long. The CDR3 loop is CASSNWSGSSDEQYF. The DNA of the CDR3 is TGTGCCAGCTCCAACTGGAGCGGGAGTTCGGACGAGCAGTACTTC.